This TCR beta chain was documented in a study of Tregs in tolerant kidney transplant recipients. Study-level results: Biological reproducibility was not directly addressed in this study.

TCRdb's copy holds only in-frame clones and misses some; the assay was immunoSEQ multiplex PCR. The sample contains about 110,000 clones, 90% of which appear only once. A note on this clone: Antigen specificity is unknown.

Here the sequenced sample was CD4+ T cells from blood, taken before the transplant. This sequence was found in a human donor who received a combined kidney and bone marrow transplant.

The CDR3 protein is CASSRAKLFGQGAEAFF. The CDR3 bases are TGCGCCAGCAGCCGAGCGAAACTGTTCGGACAGGGGGCTGAAGCTTTCTTT. V usage is TRBV4-1 and J usage is TRBJ1-1, with 10 bases matching TRBD1. This CDR3 has 17 amino acids. V trimming: 4 bases; J trimming: 6 bases; junction bases outside the gene matches: 14. CDR1 and CDR2 (germline): MGHRA, YSYEKL.